This T cell receptor (beta chain) was sequenced for a study of regulatory T cells in long-lasting Graves disease. The V gene end was trimmed by 0 bases and the J gene end by 1 base; junction bases not matched to a gene: 4. This CDR3 contains 18 residues. In germline, CDR1 is MNHEY, CDR2 SVGEGT. Time point of the sample: newly diagnosed GD, antithyroid drugs for less than 3 months. Following extraction of RNA from PBMCs, that RNA was used to make the TCR library. The patients were enrolled through endocrinology in Xi'an, China. Library construction for TCR beta used iRepertoire HTBI primers and Arm-PCR of CDR3 regions. One entry per CDR3 protein results from TCRdb running MiXCR on the multiplex PCR reads. This sample has under 300,000 distinct CDR3 sequences; around 18% occur once, and the top ten carry approximately 14%. This sample also belongs to another study, concerning T cells in Graves' hyperthyroidism and ophthalmopathy. That investigation notes: Among clonotypes expanded in thyroid above 0.001, most were also found in blood.

The chain joins TRBV6-2 or TRBV6-3 to TRBJ2-2; the match to TRBD2 covers 11 bases. The sample was peripheral blood mononuclear cells (PBMCs), taken at new diagnosis, from a patient treated with antithyroid drugs. The sequence was obtained from a woman aged 25 to 45 with Graves disease. The CDR3 reads CASSYSTSGVWNTGELFF. The DNA for the CDR3 is TGTGCCAGCAGTTACTCGACTAGCGGGGTCTGGAACACCGGGGAGCTGTTTTTT.